The next 5 T cell receptor beta chains were all read from a single sample in a study of STAT3 mutations in large granular lymphocyte leukemia. Findings and caveats of the study: At least one immunodominant TCR beta clonotype appeared in every T-cell large granular lymphocyte leukemia patient.

No antigen has been assigned to these receptors. Only in-frame clones appear in the TCRdb table, and some are missing; sequencing was by immunoSEQ multiplex PCR. The table shows 35,000 to 40,000 clones, with 70% to 90% occurring only once. Material for sequencing was PBMCs. The receptors were sampled from a human donor with T large granular lymphocyte leukemia. Some clones in this sample may be carry-over from other donors' samples.

This clone was seen once. CDR3 nucleotides: TGTGCCAGCAGCGCGGGGAGTAGCGGGGGGGGCACAGATACGCAGTATTTT. Amino acid sequence: CASSAGSSGGGTDTQYF. This chain links TRBV13 with TRBJ2-3; 11 bases agree with TRBD2. CDR3 size: 17 residues. Germline-derived CDR1 and CDR2 are PRHDT and FYEKMQ (reference sequence). V was clipped by 5 bases and J by 1 base; unmatched bases: 8.

This chain connects TRBV25-1 to TRBJ1-6; D uncertain. Germline V CDR1 and CDR2: MGHDK, SYGVNS. V was pared by 5 bases and J by 3 bases, with 8 bases between. CDR3 length: 14 amino acids. CDR3 amino acids: CASSKGIYNSPLHF. Here the CDR3 DNA reads TGTGCCAGCAGTAAAGGAATCTATAATTCACCCCTCCACTTT.

The chain couples TRBV10-3 to TRBJ1-3; D might be TRBD1 (5 bases). V lost 7 bases and J 0 bases, leaving 7 bases between the germline ends. This CDR3 contains 13 residues. The germline CDR1 and CDR2 sequences are ENHRY and SYGVKD. In DNA, the CDR3 is TGTGCCATCATGGGGCTCTCTGGAAACACCATATATTTT. This codes for CAIMGLSGNTIYF.

The chain has TRBV6-6 and TRBJ1-1; D uncertain. This CDR3 is built from 14 residues. The V end lost 7 bases, the J end lost 0 bases, and 12 bases lay between the germline ends. Per germline, CDR1 MNHNY and CDR2 SVGAGI (reference sequence). The CDR3 spells CASNNGLMNTEAFF. The CDR3 coding sequence is TGTGCCAGCAATAATGGCCTTATGAACACTGAAGCTTTCTTT.

This chain uses TRBV5-1 with TRBJ2-3; D is possibly TRBD1 or TRBD2 (6 bases each). Trimming took 6 bases from V and 2 from J, leaving 19 bases between them. This CDR3 has 16 residues. Germline V CDR1 and CDR2: SGHRS, YFSETQ. The CDR3 DNA sequence: TGCGCCAGCACCAAAAGGTTGGGGGGCCCCACAGATACGCAGTATTTT. The encoded protein is CASTKRLGGPTDTQYF.